These 30 T cell receptor beta chains were sequenced from one sample in a study of radiation and T cells in renal cell carcinoma. Method: immunoSEQ multiplex PCR; TCRdb's copy keeps in-frame clones and lacks some. The sample consists of 130,000 to 150,000 clones, roughly 90% of them appearing once. Time point reported: baseline pretreatment blood. The treatment is: 15 Gy SBRT to primary tumor, nephrectomy 4 weeks later. The sequences come from blood, collected from a patient whose treatment included radiotherapy and nephrectomy. The receptors derive from a woman in her 70s with renal cell carcinoma.

CDR3 in DNA: TGTGCCAGCACTCTTGGGCTGAACACTGAAGCTTTCTTT. It is translated as CASTLGLNTEAFF. The chain is built from TRBV19 and TRBJ1-1; D is unresolved. V was clipped by 9 bases and J by 0 bases, with 11 bases between them. The germline V gene encodes CDR1 LNHDA and CDR2 SQIVND (reference sequence). The CDR3 runs to 13 residues.

The chain employs TRBV7-2 and TRBJ1-2; D call uncertain. Germline V gene sequence: CDR1 SGHTA, CDR2 FQGNSA. The CDR3 loop spans 14 amino acids. Trimming pared 4 bases from V and 5 bases from J, leaving 14 bases between. In DNA form, the CDR3 reads TGTGCCAGCAGCTCGAGGTCGAAGGAGTATGGCTACACCTTC. This codes for CASSSRSKEYGYTF.

This clone was recorded only once. The chain carries TRBV4-1 and TRBJ2-5; 7 positions agree with TRBD1. CDR1 and CDR2 (germline): MGHRA, YSYEKL. The CDR3 runs 15 residues. V was pared by 5 bases and J by 5 bases, with 11 bases of the junction left unmatched. CDR3 in amino acids: CASSEADRVRETQYF. The CDR3 region has the DNA TGCGCCAGCAGCGAGGCAGACAGGGTCCGGGAGACCCAGTACTTC.

The V and J genes are TRBV2 and TRBJ2-3; 9 bases line up with TRBD2. Per germline, CDR1 SNHLY and CDR2 FYNNEI. This CDR3 spans 15 amino acids. V dropped 10 bases and J dropped 4; count of bases not matched to a gene: 12. The CDR3 loop is CAIPEAGGHADTQYF. The DNA of the CDR3 is TGTGCCATCCCTGAAGCGGGGGGCCATGCAGATACGCAGTATTTT.

V usage is TRBV18 and J usage is TRBJ2-3; D is ambiguous. Looked up from germline, CDR1 is KGHSH and CDR2 is LQKENI. V lost 3 bases and J 0 bases, leaving 4 bases between the germline ends. CDR3 length: 13 amino acids. The CDR3 sequence: CASSPLSTDTQYF. The CDR3 DNA sequence: TGTGCCAGCTCACCCCTTAGCACAGATACGCAGTATTTT.

This clone has a handful of counts. The V gene is TRBV5-1, the J gene TRBJ2-7; D is possibly TRBD1 (5 bases). The CDR3 is made up of 12 amino acids. Trimming stripped 0 bases from V and 6 bases from J, with 7 bases between. The germline gives CDR1 SGHRS, CDR2 YFSETQ. This CDR3 is CASSLGTGEQYF. CDR3 DNA: TGCGCCAGCAGCTTGGGCACAGGCGAGCAGTACTTC.

In its sample, this clone was seen once. The chain links TRBV13 to TRBJ1-2, with 9 bases aligning to TRBD1. CDR3 length: 14 residues. Germline loops: CDR1 PRHDT, CDR2 FYEKMQ (reference sequence). The trim removed 3 bases at V and 3 bases at J, leaving 2 bases unmatched. As DNA, the CDR3 is TGTGCCAGCAGCTTCCGGGACAGGGACTATGGCTACACCTTC. This codes for CASSFRDRDYGYTF.

The chain carries TRBV15 and TRBJ1-1, with TRBD1 matching over 10 bases. Germline loops: CDR1 LNHNV, CDR2 YYDKDF (reference sequence). V was clipped by 1 base and J by 5 bases; unmatched bases: 4. There are 15 residues in the CDR3. CDR3 region: CATSRGGTGVTEAFF. In nucleotides, the CDR3 is TGTGCCACCAGCAGAGGAGGGACAGGGGTTACTGAAGCTTTCTTT.

V gene TRBV10-3 combines with J gene TRBJ2-2; D is possibly TRBD2 (5 bases). Trimming took off 3 bases at V and 2 bases at J, with 10 bases between the two ends. The CDR3 is 15 amino acids. From germline, CDR1 is ENHRY and CDR2 SYGVKD. The CDR3 loop is CAISEERSNTGELFF. CDR3 coding DNA: TGTGCCATCAGTGAAGAGCGGAGCAACACCGGGGAGCTGTTTTTT.

This clone was counted a single time. This chain links TRBV19 with TRBJ1-5; D unresolved. The CDR3 length is 14 residues. V lost 3 bases and J 5 bases, leaving 11 bases between the germline ends. CDR1 is LNHDA and CDR2 is SQIVND in the germline V gene (reference sequence). The CDR3 DNA follows: TGTGCCAGTAGTATCGGAGGGCCGGATCAGCCCCAGCATTTT. Amino acid sequence: CASSIGGPDQPQHF.

The chain couples TRBV7-8 to TRBJ1-5; the D gene is possibly TRBD1 (5 bases). V was shortened by 2 bases and J by 0 bases, with 14 bases between the two germline ends. The germline V gene encodes CDR1 SGHVS and CDR2 FQNEAQ. The CDR3 extends over 17 amino acids. CDR3 in DNA: TGTGCCAGCAGCTTACAGGGTTTATCCCTTAGCAATCAGCCCCAGCATTTT. Protein: CASSLQGLSLSNQPQHF.

The CDR3 DNA reads as TGTGCCAGCAGCGTCAGGGGAGACGGCGCAACTAATGAAAAACTGTTTTTT. Its protein is CASSVRGDGATNEKLFF. The chain recombines TRBV7-9 with TRBJ1-4; D perhaps matches TRBD1 (6 bases). Per the germline V gene, CDR1 is SEHNR and CDR2 is FQNEAQ (reference sequence). Deletions cut 5 bases from V and 0 bases from J, with 16 bases between. The CDR3 covers 17 residues. Full variable domain (outside the CDR3, taken from reference TRBV7-9 and TRBJ1-4): DTGVSQNPRHKITKRGQNVTFRCDPISEHNRLYWYRQTLGQGPEFLTYFQNEAQLEKSRLLSDRFSAERPKGSFSTLEIQRTEQGDSAMYLCASSVRGDGATNEKLFFGSGTQLSVL.

In DNA form, the CDR3 reads TGTGCCAGCAGCTTAGATAGCGGGACCTACAATGAGCAGTTCTTC. It encodes CASSLDSGTYNEQFF. The V call is TRBV11-3, the J call TRBJ2-1; 8 nucleotides agree with TRBD2. Germline lookup yields CDR1 SGHNT and CDR2 YENEEA. J gave up 2 bases and V 0 bases, and 0 bases lay outside the gene matches. CDR3 size: 15 residues.

The rearrangement uses TRBV13 and TRBJ2-1; 9 bases line up with TRBD1. The length of the CDR3 is 14 residues. Germline loops: CDR1 PRHDT, CDR2 FYEKMQ (reference sequence). The junction had 9 bases not matched to a gene; V was cut back by 5 bases and J by 10 bases. CDR3 sequence reads: CASSVNRGHGEQFF. As DNA, the CDR3 is TGTGCCAGCAGCGTAAACAGGGGGCACGGGGAGCAGTTCTTC.

The genes are TRBV19 and TRBJ2-3, with D perhaps matching TRBD1 (6 bases). Trimming left V 10 bases short and J 3 bases short, with 17 bases between. CDR1 is LNHDA, CDR2 SQIVND, per germline (reference sequence). This CDR3 has 14 amino acids. CDR3 DNA sequence: TGTGCCACCCAAACGGGGCAGGGGACAGATACGCAGTATTTT. It is translated as CATQTGQGTDTQYF.

This clone was seen just once. Distinct nucleotide sequences in the sample also encode this CDR3. DNA of the CDR3: TGCGCCAGCAGCGCGGACACTAGCACAGATACGCAGTATTTT. Protein sequence: CASSADTSTDTQYF. The chain joins TRBV5-1 to TRBJ2-3; possible D gene TRBD1, 5 bases. In germline, CDR1 is SGHRS, CDR2 YFSETQ. This CDR3 region has 14 residues. V was cut by 4 bases and J by 0 bases, with 9 bases left in between.

As regards this clone: The same CDR3 is also encoded by other DNA sequences in this sample. This chain uses TRBV27 with TRBJ1-1; perhaps TRBD1 as D (5 bases). The CDR3 spans 13 residues. The germline CDR1 and CDR2 sequences are MNHEY and SMNVEV (reference sequence). V was trimmed by 2 bases and J by 2 bases, leaving 6 bases between them. The CDR3 nucleotides are TGTGCCAGCAGTTTAAGGGGTAACACTGAAGCTTTCTTT. Protein product: CASSLRGNTEAFF.

V usage is TRBV5-4 and J usage is TRBJ2-7, with TRBD1 matching 8 bases. CDR3 size: 15 residues. With 3 bases clipped from V and 3 bases from J, the junction kept 8 bases outside the gene matches. Germline V gene sequence: CDR1 SGHNT, CDR2 YYREEE (reference sequence). CDR3 sequence reads: CASSSTGGSLYEQYF. In nucleotides, the CDR3 is TGTGCCAGCAGCTCTACAGGGGGATCCCTCTACGAGCAGTACTTC.

The chain recombines TRBV5-4 with TRBJ1-1; D is unclear. The V end was cut by 4 bases, the J end by 0 bases, with 10 bases between. In germline, CDR1 is SGHNT, CDR2 YYREEE (reference sequence). This CDR3 is 14 amino acids long. The CDR3, as DNA: TGTGCCAGCAGCGACCACGATTTGAACACTGAAGCTTTCTTT. This encodes CASSDHDLNTEAFF.

The chain joins TRBV29-1 to TRBJ2-7, with D uncertain. Germline V gives CDR1 SQVTM, CDR2 ANQGSEA. This CDR3 has 13 residues. The V and J ends lost 0 bases and 6 bases respectively, with 12 bases between them. The CDR3 nucleotides read TGCAGCGTTGAAGATGTTTGGGGTGGCGAGCAGTACTTC. This translates into CSVEDVWGGEQYF.

This clone is a singleton in its sample. This sequence joins TRBV14 and TRBJ1-2; 7 nucleotides agree with TRBD1. The CDR3 runs to 16 residues. V was clipped by 3 bases and J by 3 bases; unmatched bases: 10. Germline loops: CDR1 SGHDN, CDR2 FVKESK. CDR3 in amino acids: CASSHGMWTGYYGYTF. CDR3 bases: TGTGCCAGCAGCCACGGTATGTGGACAGGCTACTATGGCTACACCTTC. Full variable domain (outside the CDR3, taken from reference TRBV14 and TRBJ1-2): EAGVTQFPSHSVIEKGQTVTLRCDPISGHDNLYWYRRVMGKEIKFLLHFVKESKQDESGMPNNRFLAERTGGTYSTLKVQPAELEDSGVYFCASSHGMWTGYYGYTFGSGTRLTVV.

J is TRBJ1-1 and V is TRBV2; D call uncertain. Trimming took off 10 bases at V and 2 bases at J, with 14 bases between the two ends. The CDR3 runs to 13 residues. Looked up from germline, CDR1 is SNHLY and CDR2 is FYNNEI. Here the CDR3 DNA reads TGTGCCACAGCCCCGGTTAGAAACACTGAAGCTTTCTTT. It translates to CATAPVRNTEAFF.

This rearrangement joins TRBV5-1 to TRBJ1-2; possible D gene TRBD1, 6 bases. This CDR3 is built from 15 residues. V lost 4 bases, J lost 1 base, and 14 bases lay in between. Germline V gene sequence: CDR1 SGHRS, CDR2 YFSETQ. The CDR3 reads CASSGTNRVNYGYTF. The CDR3 DNA reads as TGCGCCAGCAGCGGGACGAACAGGGTTAACTATGGCTACACCTTC.

V gene TRBV29-1 combines with J gene TRBJ1-2; D possibly corresponds to TRBD1 (6 bases). Germline CDR1 is SQVTM and CDR2 is ANQGSEA. This CDR3 region has 12 residues. The V end lost 2 bases, the J end lost 4 bases, and 8 bases lay between the germline ends. Here the CDR3 DNA reads TGCAGCGTTGAACAGGACAGCTATGGCTACACCTTC. This gives the protein CSVEQDSYGYTF.

The rearrangement uses TRBV7-9 and TRBJ2-5; 11 bases line up with TRBD2. This CDR3 region has 16 residues. CDR1 is SEHNR and CDR2 is FQNEAQ in the germline V gene (reference sequence). With V trimmed by 1 base and J by 5 bases, 6 bases remained unmatched. The CDR3 DNA reads as TGTGCCAGCAGCTTAGGTCTAGCGGGGGGATGGGAGACCCAGTACTTC. This codes for CASSLGLAGGWETQYF.

The chain is built from TRBV28 and TRBJ2-2; 11 positions match TRBD1. V lost 5 bases and J lost 6; bases outside the gene matches: 2. Germline CDR1 is MDHEN and CDR2 is SYDVKM. The CDR3 spans 14 residues. The DNA of the CDR3 is TGTGCCAGCAGTCCGGGACAGGGGGCCGGGGAGCTGTTTTTT. This sequence encodes CASSPGQGAGELFF.

A remark on this clone: Other DNA sequences of this sample code for an identical CDR3. The chain uses TRBV9 and TRBJ1-1; tentatively, D is TRBD1 (5 bases). The germline gives CDR1 SGDLS, CDR2 YYNGEE. V was pared by 0 bases and J by 4 bases, with 7 bases between. This CDR3 contains 13 residues. The CDR3 sequence is CASSVGQGTEAFF. CDR3 DNA sequence: TGTGCCAGCAGCGTAGGGCAGGGCACTGAAGCTTTCTTT.

CDR3 loop: CASSIGGQGADTQYF. DNA of the CDR3: TGCGCCAGCAGCATTGGTGGACAGGGTGCAGATACGCAGTATTTT. The chain carries TRBV5-1 and TRBJ2-3; the match to TRBD1 covers 8 bases. The V segment lost 4 bases and the J segment 4 bases; nucleotides outside the gene matches: 8. This CDR3 is built from 15 residues. Germline V gene data show CDR1 as SGHRS and CDR2 as YFSETQ.

The V and J genes are TRBV7-9 and TRBJ1-2, with TRBD1 as a possible D gene (5 bases). Looked up from germline, CDR1 is SEHNR and CDR2 is FQNEAQ (reference sequence). V was clipped by 2 bases and J by 3 bases, with 13 bases between them. This CDR3 has 15 residues. This CDR3 reads CASSLSQAGDYGYTF. The CDR3 DNA follows: TGTGCCAGCAGCTTATCCCAGGCGGGGGACTATGGCTACACCTTC.

This clone was seen a single time. The rearrangement links TRBV6-4 to TRBJ1-1; no definite D call. Trimming shortened V by 4 bases and J by 3 bases, and 12 bases separated the two germline ends. Germline assignment: CDR1 MRHNA and CDR2 SNTAGT. The CDR3 is 14 amino acids. In nucleotides, the CDR3 is TGTGCCAGCAGTGCGACCCAACGGGACACTGAAGCTTTCTTT. Translating it yields CASSATQRDTEAFF.